This paragraph reports one T cell receptor (beta chain). No antigen is known for it. Germline V CDR1 and CDR2: ENHRY, SYGVKD. The CDR3 spans 14 residues. Trimming stripped 3 bases from V and 3 bases from J, with 9 bases between. Clones were sequenced by immunoSEQ multiplex PCR, and TCRdb holds only the in-frame ones, with some missing. The sample includes approximately 2.5 million clones, under 95% of them seen just once. This entry is derived from a study of shared clonotypes between healthy human individuals. Overall study results and limits: Generation probabilities were higher for clonotypes shared across all four sorted-subset donors than for unshared ones.

The sequenced sample consisted of naive CD4+ T cells from PBMCs. The subset denotes: CD45RA+ positively selected. The source is a man aged 18 to 29 in good health. Some clones in this sample may be carry-over from other donors' samples. The genes are TRBV10-3 and TRBJ1-3; no clear D gene. In nucleotides, the CDR3 is TGTGCCATCAGTGAAGGACTCCTTGGAAACACCATATATTTT. Its translation is CAISEGLLGNTIYF.